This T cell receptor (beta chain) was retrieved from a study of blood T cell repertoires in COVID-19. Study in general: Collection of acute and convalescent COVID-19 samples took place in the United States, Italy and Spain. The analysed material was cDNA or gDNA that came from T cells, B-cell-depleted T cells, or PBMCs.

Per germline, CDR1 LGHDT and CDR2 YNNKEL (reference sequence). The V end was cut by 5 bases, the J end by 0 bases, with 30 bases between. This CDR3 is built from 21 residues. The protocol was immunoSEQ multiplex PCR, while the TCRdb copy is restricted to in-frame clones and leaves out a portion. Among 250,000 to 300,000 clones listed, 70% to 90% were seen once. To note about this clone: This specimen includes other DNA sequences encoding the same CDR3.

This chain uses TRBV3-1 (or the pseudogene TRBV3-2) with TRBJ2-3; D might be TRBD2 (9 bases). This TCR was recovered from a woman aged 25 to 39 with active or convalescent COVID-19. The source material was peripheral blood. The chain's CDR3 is CASSSTGDWAGGHPSTDTQYF. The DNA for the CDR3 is TGTGCCAGCAGCTCGACAGGGGATTGGGCGGGGGGGCACCCTAGCACAGATACGCAGTATTTT.